The sequence of this T cell receptor beta chain was determined in a study of blood T cells in healthy people across ages. Across the whole study: Every two T cells gave about one barcoded beta molecule via template switching.

The use of a sample-barcoded 5' primer and a J-beta primer mix characterized a second PCR of roughly 6 to 11 cycles. Each cDNA molecule was tagged by a template-switch adaptor with 12 random nucleotides. Each single sample gave us at least 2.5 million CDR3-containing paired-end reads. TCRdb re-called the 5' RACE reads through MiXCR, storing one row per CDR3 protein. In the table there are around 850,000 distinct CDR3 sequences, around 34% of which are singletons. With 5 bases clipped from V and 1 base from J, the junction kept 11 bases outside the gene matches. The CDR3 loop spans 15 amino acids. Germline CDR1 is DFQATT and CDR2 is SNEGSKA (reference sequence).

The source of this sequence is a man aged 18 to 29 in good health. The chain uses TRBV20-1 and TRBJ2-7; 7 bases match TRBD1. Sample: blood. The CDR3 DNA reads as TGCAGTGCTGGGAGCCTGGGGACAGCTTCCTACGAGCAGTACTTC. Its translation is CSAGSLGTASYEQYF.